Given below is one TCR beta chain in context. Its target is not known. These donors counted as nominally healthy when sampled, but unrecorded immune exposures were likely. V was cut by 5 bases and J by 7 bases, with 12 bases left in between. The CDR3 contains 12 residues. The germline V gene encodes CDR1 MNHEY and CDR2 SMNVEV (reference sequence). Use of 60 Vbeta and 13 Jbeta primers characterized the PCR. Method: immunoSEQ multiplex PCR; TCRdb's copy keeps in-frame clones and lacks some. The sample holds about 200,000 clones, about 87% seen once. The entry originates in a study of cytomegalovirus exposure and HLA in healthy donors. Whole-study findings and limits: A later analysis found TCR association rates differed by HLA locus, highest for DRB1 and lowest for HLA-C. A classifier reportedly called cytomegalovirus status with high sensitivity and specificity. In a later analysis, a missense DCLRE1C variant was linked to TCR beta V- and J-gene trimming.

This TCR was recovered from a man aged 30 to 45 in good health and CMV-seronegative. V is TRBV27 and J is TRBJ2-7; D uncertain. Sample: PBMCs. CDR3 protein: CASSQQSSEQYF. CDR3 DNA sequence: TGTGCCAGCAGTCAACAGAGTTCAGAGCAGTACTTC.